This is a list of T cell receptor beta chains from one sample in a study of T cell responses to AZD1222 COVID-19 vaccine. The table came from immunoSEQ multiplex PCR; TCRdb's copy has only in-frame clones and leaves some out. Among 120,000 or so clones listed, around nine tenths were seen once. The source was peripheral blood, collected on day 0 of AZD1222 vaccination. The receptors originated from an adult in good health. Both conserved end residues are part of each CDR3.

TRBV7-9	CASSLPGQRAEAFF
TRBV7-2	CASSLTGANQPQHF
TRBV10-3	CAIQGTLTSNYGYTF
TRBV19	CASSVATGAFYEQYF
TRBV19	CASSIAPGAGELFF
TRBV10-3	CAISGEKASGPTRNTGELFF
TRBV28	CASSQVPAGTEAFF
TRBV2	CASVGQGKNQPQHF
TRBV11-3	CASSRLAGGRNEQFF
TRBV7-9	CASSSAQPGFYGYTF
TRBV6-5	CASSYSGYSNTGELFF
TRBV28	CASSFLGQTIYEQYF
TRBV18	CASSPRWTEANEQFF
TRBV11-2	CASSIQETQYF
TRBV9	CASSGGQGLNTEAFF
TRBV18	CASSAGQLGADTQYF
TRBV2	CASSLDTGIGTGELFF
TRBV6-5	CASRTGTGTYEQYF
TRBV10-3	CAISGTGTSGDNEQFF
TRBV20-1	CSVETSGSIF
TRBV5-1	CASSFEGQGETQYF
TRBV7-2	CASSLGTTRNTEAFF
TRBV3-1/TRBV3-2	CASSQDLKPDQPQHF
TRBV6-4	CASSDSGRGNTEAFF
TRBV18	CASSPGTGPYEQYF
TRBV11-3	CASAGSLGTEAFF
TRBV28	CASSSDGAKNIQYF
TRBV11-2	CASSPTTGVYTEAFF
TRBV27	CASSDRPLTGELFF
TRBV12-3/TRBV12-4	CASSFSAPGAFF
TRBV5-1	CASSSSGGNSYNEQFF
TRBV12-3/TRBV12-4	CASSLLRSTEAFF
TRBV7-2	CASSSRRAEAYEKLFF
TRBV6-5	CASSTGRADYGYTF
TRBV4-2	CASSQTSGYNEQFF
TRBV11-3	CASSFYRDTEAFF
TRBV28	CASSLSGSYNEQFF
TRBV5-6	CASSHWGQGNYEQYF
TRBV6-4	CASSVDPTGGSYNEQFF
TRBV5-5	CASSLADRGRETQYF
TRBV7-6	CASSELDFSGNTIYF